The clone carrying this TCR beta chain was counted many times. MiXCR, run by TCRdb on the RT-PCR reads, gives a single entry per CDR3 protein. The table lists under 500,000 distinct CDR3 sequences, about a tenth of them singletons. The data stem from a study of response to subunit inactivated influenza vaccine. V was pared by 3 bases and J by 13 bases, with 13 bases between. This CDR3 contains 12 residues. J is TRBJ2-1 and V is TRBV12-3 or TRBV12-4, with D perhaps given as TRBD1 or TRBD2 (5 bases each). The specimen was PBMCs from blood, collected about 6 weeks after vaccination. This receptor was taken from a middle-aged man who received an inactivated influenza vaccine. The CDR3 loop is CASSLGVTVQFF. For the CDR3, the DNA is TGTGCCAGCAGTTTGGGGGTGACAGTCCAGTTCTTC.